This entry concerns a single T cell receptor (beta chain). One end of the junction varies from germline; a read error may be responsible. This sample is drawn from a study of shared clonotypes between healthy human individuals. CD45RO-negative CD8 cells positively selected for CCR7 made up the naive population, which excluded terminally differentiated effector memory CD45RA+ cells. Repertoires were generated with immunoSEQ multiplex PCR, while TCRdb's copy carries only in-frame clones and drops some. The profile shows about 2 million clones, about 95% of them singletons. This TCR was recovered from a man younger than 35 in good health. Sequencing was done on a sample of naive CD8+ T cells sorted from blood.

CDR3 loop: CASSFSGSTYEQYF. The CDR3 nucleotides read TGTGCTAGCAGCTTTAGCGGGAGCACCTACGAGCAGTACTTC. V gene TRBV7-7 combines with J gene TRBJ2-7; 9 nucleotides line up with TRBD2. The CDR3 is 14 residues long. Germline CDR1 reads SSHAT; CDR2 reads FNYEAQ (reference sequence).